The 18 T cell receptor beta chains below were found in one sample sequenced in a study of blood T cell repertoires in COVID-19. The method was immunoSEQ multiplex PCR; TCRdb's version includes in-frame clones alone and lacks a portion of them. The sample has 130,000 to 150,000 clones, roughly 80% seen once. Sequencing was done on a sample of peripheral blood. The receptors here all came from a human donor in a cohort sampled during active COVID-19.

Concerning this clone: Relative to the germline gene, one junction end is altered; a read error may explain this. This chain connects TRBV7-7 to TRBJ2-5; the D gene is possibly TRBD1 (6 bases). CDR3 size: 15 residues. In germline, CDR1 is SSHAT, CDR2 FNYEAQ (reference sequence). CDR3 sequence (DNA): TGTGCTAGCAGCCGTCAATTACAGGGACAAGAGACCCAGTACTTC. Encoded protein: CASSRQLQGQETQYF.

The chain is built from TRBV24-1 and TRBJ1-3, with D unresolved. Germline V gene data show CDR1 as KGHDR and CDR2 as SFDVKD. The CDR3 extends over 15 amino acids. V lost 2 bases and J lost 8, with 15 bases in between. The CDR3 spells CATSDSQALADTIYF. The DNA for the CDR3 is TGTGCCACCAGTGATTCGCAGGCCTTAGCGGACACCATATATTTT.

This rearrangement joins TRBV4-2 to TRBJ2-3; tentatively, D is TRBD2 (6 bases). The V gene's germline CDR1 is LGHNA and CDR2 YNFKEQ. The CDR3 runs 18 residues. Trimming removed 0 bases at V and 1 base at J, with 17 bases between. The chain's CDR3 is CASSQEPATSSGTDTQYF. The DNA of the CDR3 is TGTGCCAGCAGCCAAGAGCCCGCGACTAGTTCCGGCACAGATACGCAGTATTTT.

The V and J genes are TRBV5-1 and TRBJ2-1, with TRBD1 as a possible D gene (5 bases). V was clipped by 0 bases and J by 7 bases, with 14 bases between them. Germline V CDR1 and CDR2: SGHRS, YFSETQ. The length of the CDR3 is 15 residues. The CDR3 here is CASSLALVRGNEQFF. CDR3 DNA sequence: TGCGCCAGCAGCTTGGCCCTAGTAAGGGGAAATGAGCAGTTCTTC.

As DNA, the CDR3 is TGTGCCAGTAGCCCGGGACAGCAAAATCAGCCCCAGCATTTT. This encodes CASSPGQQNQPQHF. The gene calls are TRBV19 and TRBJ1-5, with 7 bases matching TRBD1. V dropped 6 bases and J dropped 4; count of bases not matched to a gene: 6. There are 14 residues in the CDR3. Germline assignment: CDR1 LNHDA and CDR2 SQIVND (reference sequence).

The table lists this clone with a few counts. The rearrangement joins TRBV6-5 to TRBJ2-3; D not resolved. Per the germline V gene, CDR1 is MNHEY and CDR2 is SVGAGI. The length of the CDR3 is 13 residues. V was pared by 6 bases and J by 0 bases, with 7 bases between. This CDR3 is CASSAYSTDTQYF. The CDR3 DNA is TGTGCCAGCAGCGCCTACAGCACAGATACGCAGTATTTT.

This chain links TRBV2 with TRBJ2-3; possibly TRBD1 for D (5 bases). The germline V gene has CDR1 SNHLY and CDR2 FYNNEI. V gave up 4 bases and J gave up 1 base, with 15 bases separating them. The length of the CDR3 is 16 residues. For the CDR3, the DNA is TGTGCCAGCAGTGCTCTTGGGGCGCCGGGCACAGATACGCAGTATTTT. The encoded protein is CASSALGAPGTDTQYF.

This sequence joins TRBV3-1 (or the pseudogene TRBV3-2) and TRBJ2-1, with D unresolved. Germline V gives CDR1 LGHDT, CDR2 YNNKEL (reference sequence). Trimming cost V 0 bases and J 6 bases, with 12 bases left between them. This CDR3 comprises 15 residues. The CDR3 region has the DNA TGTGCCAGCAGCCAAGATCCTCACGGTCTCAATGAGCAGTTCTTC. This codes for CASSQDPHGLNEQFF.

The sample holds one count of this clone. V gene TRBV28 combines with J gene TRBJ1-1, with a possible D match to TRBD1 (5 bases). This CDR3 spans 12 amino acids. V shed 5 bases and J shed 5 bases, with 9 bases lying between them. Germline lookup yields CDR1 MDHEN and CDR2 SYDVKM. The CDR3 sequence is CASSPQGTEAFF. Here the CDR3 DNA reads TGTGCCAGCAGTCCGCAGGGAACTGAAGCTTTCTTT.

The chain joins TRBV12-5 to TRBJ2-1; the match to TRBD2 covers 11 bases. The CDR3 is 16 amino acids. V lost 6 bases to trimming and J lost 9 bases; unmatched junction nucleotides: 13. Per germline, CDR1 LGHNT and CDR2 FRNRAP. As DNA, the CDR3 is TGTGCTAGTGGCCCTGCGGGACTAGCGGACTGGGTTGAGCAGTTCTTC. Residues: CASGPAGLADWVEQFF.

The gene calls are TRBV29-1 and TRBJ2-1; D may be TRBD1 (6 bases). Looked up from germline, CDR1 is SQVTM and CDR2 is ANQGSEA. CDR3 length: 16 amino acids. Trimming stripped 4 bases from V and 0 bases from J, with 16 bases between. Here the CDR3 reads CSVAPGADSSYNEQFF. CDR3 nucleotides: TGCAGCGTTGCCCCAGGGGCAGACAGCTCCTACAATGAGCAGTTCTTC.

The rearrangement links TRBV3-1 (or the pseudogene TRBV3-2) to TRBJ1-6; 7 bases map to TRBD1. V lost 4 bases, J lost 10 bases, and 7 bases stayed unmatched. From germline, CDR1 is LGHDT and CDR2 YNNKEL (reference sequence). CDR3 length: 14 residues. The CDR3 DNA reads TGTGCCAGCAGCCTAAGACAGGGACGATCACCCCTCCACTTT. Protein product: CASSLRQGRSPLHF.

The chain employs TRBV9 and TRBJ1-2; no reliable D call. The CDR3 sequence is 17 residues long. Trimming took off 0 bases at V and 0 bases at J, with 15 bases between the two ends. Germline V gene lookup returns CDR1 SGDLS and CDR2 YYNGEE. The CDR3 sequence: CASSVGSSRLPNYGYTF. CDR3 coding DNA: TGTGCCAGCAGCGTAGGGTCAAGCAGGCTTCCTAACTATGGCTACACCTTC.

The chain employs TRBV7-3 and TRBJ2-1; 11 bases agree with TRBD2. Germline CDR1 is SGHTA and CDR2 is FQGTGA. The CDR3 has 16 amino acids. J gave up 6 bases and V 5 bases, and 9 bases lay outside the gene matches. The DNA for the CDR3 is TGTGCCAGCAGCCAAGTAGCGGGAGGGCCAGTCAATGAGCAGTTCTTC. Protein product: CASSQVAGGPVNEQFF.

The chain recombines TRBV19 with TRBJ2-3; 9 nucleotides match TRBD2. The germline V gene encodes CDR1 LNHDA and CDR2 SQIVND (reference sequence). Germline trimming cut 3 bases from V and 6 bases from J; bases unmatched to any gene: 13. This CDR3 has 17 residues. The CDR3 region is CASSIPPLAGPLDTQYF. The CDR3 DNA sequence: TGTGCCAGTAGTATTCCCCCCCTAGCGGGGCCCTTGGATACGCAGTATTTT. The full variable domain, in which reference TRBV19 and TRBJ2-3 provide the parts outside the CDR3, is DGGITQSPKYLFRKEGQNVTLSCEQNLNHDAMYWYRQDPGQGLRLIYYSQIVNDFQKGDIAEGYSVSREKKESFPLTVTSAQKNPTAFYLCASSIPPLAGPLDTQYFGPGTRLTVL.

The rearrangement links TRBV27 to TRBJ2-2, with D perhaps matching TRBD1 (6 bases). The CDR3 is 12 residues long. V dropped 9 bases and J dropped 7 bases, with 12 bases sitting between them. Germline V gene sequence: CDR1 MNHEY, CDR2 SMNVEV (reference sequence). In DNA form, the CDR3 reads TGTGCCAGTAGACAGGTCAGCGGGGAGCTGTTTTTT. It is translated as CASRQVSGELFF.

The V gene is TRBV6-5, the J gene TRBJ2-7; the D is unclear. The CDR3 consists of 11 residues. Germline loops: CDR1 MNHEY, CDR2 SVGAGI. The germline V and J ends were trimmed by 7 bases and 6 bases, with 10 bases remaining between them. This CDR3 reads CASTGFSEQYF. CDR3 nucleotide sequence: TGTGCCAGCACCGGTTTTTCCGAGCAGTACTTC.

J is TRBJ1-4 and V is TRBV7-9; D not certain. The CDR3 length is 16 residues. From germline, CDR1 is SEHNR and CDR2 FQNEAQ (reference sequence). V lost 3 bases, J lost 10 bases, and 21 bases lay in between. DNA for the CDR3: TGTGCCAGCAGCTTTTCCCAGAATTCGAAGGGAGTAAAACTGTTTTTT. Translated, it gives CASSFSQNSKGVKLFF.